The 3 T cell receptor beta chains listed next were all sequenced from one sample in a study of PD-1 blockade in mismatch repair-deficient tumors. Generated by immunoSEQ multiplex PCR, the TCRdb table keeps only in-frame clones and is missing some. The data hold more than 85,000 clones, with 70% to 85% observed a single time. The sequenced sample was peripheral blood, obtained roughly eight months after starting pembrolizumab. The receptors derive from an adult with mismatch repair-deficient cancer.

This chain connects TRBV4-3 to TRBJ2-1; 12 bases fit TRBD2. J gave up 6 bases and V 0 bases, and 9 bases lay outside the gene matches. The CDR3 length is 18 residues. Germline V CDR1 and CDR2: LGHNA, YSLEER. Here the CDR3 reads CASSQDGASGRGINEQFF. The CDR3 DNA follows: TGCGCCAGCAGCCAAGATGGGGCTAGCGGGAGGGGTATCAATGAGCAGTTCTTC.

For this clone: The sample contains more than one DNA sequence encoding this CDR3. This chain connects TRBV11-2 to TRBJ2-5; D may match TRBD1 or TRBD2 (5 bases each). The CDR3 is 13 amino acids. Trimming shortened V by 4 bases and J by 1 base, and 7 bases separated the two germline ends. In germline, CDR1 is SGHAT, CDR2 FQNNGV. The CDR3 here is CASSWDGQETQYF. In DNA, the CDR3 is TGTGCCAGCAGCTGGGACGGCCAAGAGACCCAGTACTTC. The entire variable domain, with the rest obtained from reference TRBV11-2 and TRBJ2-5, is as follows: EAGVAQSPRYKIIEKRQSVAFWCNPISGHATLYWYQQILGQGPKLLIQFQNNGVVDDSQLPKDRFSAERLKGVDSTLKIQPAKLEDSAVYLCASSWDGQETQYFGPGTRLLVL.

The CDR3 nucleotides are TGCGCCAGCAGCTTCAACAGGGCGGGCGAGCAGTACTTC. Translated, it gives CASSFNRAGEQYF. V is TRBV5-1 and J is TRBJ2-7, with a weak D call TRBD1 (6 bases). The V end lost 2 bases, the J end lost 6 bases, and 12 bases lay between the germline ends. There are 13 residues in the CDR3. CDR1 and CDR2 from the germline V gene are SGHRS and YFSETQ.